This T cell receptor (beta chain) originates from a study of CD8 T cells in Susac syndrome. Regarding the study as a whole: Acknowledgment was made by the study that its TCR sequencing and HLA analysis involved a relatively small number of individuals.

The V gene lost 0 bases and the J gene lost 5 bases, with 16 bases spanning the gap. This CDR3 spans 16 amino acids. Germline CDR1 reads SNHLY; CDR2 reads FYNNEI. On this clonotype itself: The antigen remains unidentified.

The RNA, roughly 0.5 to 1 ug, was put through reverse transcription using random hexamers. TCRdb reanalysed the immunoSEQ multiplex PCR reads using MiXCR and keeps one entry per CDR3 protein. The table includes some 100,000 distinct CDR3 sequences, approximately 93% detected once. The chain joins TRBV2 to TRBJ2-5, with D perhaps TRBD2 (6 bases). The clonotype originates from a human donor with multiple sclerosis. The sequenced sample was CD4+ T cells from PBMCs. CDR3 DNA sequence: TGTGCCAGCAGTGAAGCCTCGGGAGTGAGGGGTGAGACCCAGTACTTC. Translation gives CASSEASGVRGETQYF.